The sample holds a few counts of the clone carrying this TCR beta chain. These data are taken from a study of immune evolution from preneoplasia to lung adenocarcinoma. Between about 2014 and 2018, patients underwent resection in Japan or China. Generated by immunoSEQ multiplex PCR, the TCRdb table keeps only in-frame clones and is missing some. The sample has about 4,600 clones; approximately 74% are singletons. Sequencing used FFPE adjacent normal lung tissue. The sequence derives from a person aged 55-79 years with lung adenocarcinoma.

CDR3 region: CASRLEEGFEDTQYF. The CDR3 DNA reads as TGTGCCAGCAGGCTTGAGGAGGGATTTGAAGATACGCAGTATTTT. The chain joins TRBV27 to TRBJ2-3; maybe TRBD2 (6 bases). Between the trimmed V and J ends, which lost 6 bases and 5 bases, there was a span of 18 bases. The CDR3 runs to 15 residues. Germline V gene sequence: CDR1 MNHEY, CDR2 SMNVEV (reference sequence).